This is a list of T cell receptor beta chains from one sample in a study of blood T cell repertoires in COVID-19. The data were produced by immunoSEQ multiplex PCR, yet TCRdb's version contains in-frame clones alone and is incomplete. The table includes approximately 82,000 clones, around nine tenths detected once. The sample taken for sequencing was PBMCs or T cells enriched from blood (not recorded which). The receptors derive from a woman aged 50 to 60 with acute COVID-19. CDR3s leave out the opening cysteine and the closing phenylalanine or tryptophan. Fields, in order: V gene, clone size, J gene, CDR3 protein. Clone size is given for some rows only: seen once, a few or many times, or a class if the clone is expanded.

>TRBV13|-|TRBJ1-1
ASSSAREAF
>TRBV19|-|TRBJ1-4
ASSPPGQGGEKLF
>TRBV7-2|-|TRBJ2-7
ASSSGHIAGGFTEQY
>TRBV6-6|-|TRBJ2-7
ASAARGSYEQY
>TRBV4-3|few|TRBJ1-6
ASSQQGANSPLH
>TRBV4-1|-|TRBJ2-3
ASSQDSRLAGTTDTQY
>TRBV19|-|TRBJ2-2
ASSISGGTNTGELF
>TRBV29-1|-|TRBJ2-2
SVLGLRKETGELF
>TRBV7-9|-|TRBJ1-1
ASSLQGRNTEAF
>TRBV9|once|TRBJ1-5
ASSSSGESNQPQH
>TRBV11-2|-|TRBJ2-5
ASSLPGGAETQY